This paragraph reports one TCR beta chain. This sample was included in a study of blood T cell repertoires in COVID-19. The study recruited people aged about 18 to 90 years across approximately 23 US areas. In assigning cohorts, the study relied on participant-reported clinical history. Before being deemed recovered, Cohort 3 donors had two negative PCRs, clearance, or symptom resolution. The J segment lost 7 bases and the V segment lost 8 bases, leaving 10 bases of the junction unmatched. CDR3 length equals 15 residues. The germline V gene has CDR1 WNHNN and CDR2 SYGVQD (reference sequence). In the authors' workflow: Scientists estimated how many nucleated cells there were by amplifying reference gene primers. Profiled with immunoSEQ multiplex PCR; TCRdb holds only in-frame clones, not every one. That table gives V, J and clone size, and the DNA gave D and trimming. The sample shows 200,000 to 250,000 clones, about 85% of them seen only once.

V and J are TRBV10-1 and TRBJ1-6; 8 positions agree with TRBD1. This TCR derives from a man aged 30 to 45 who had recovered from COVID-19. Specimen: PBMCs or T cells enriched from blood (not recorded which). The chain's CDR3 is CASAADRGRNSPLHF. The CDR3 coding sequence is TGCGCCAGCGCCGCCGACAGGGGAAGAAATTCACCCCTCCACTTT.